The clone carrying this TCR beta chain is labeled medium-sized. The antigen is undetermined. The CDR3 length is 15 residues. V shed 5 bases and J 4 bases; nucleotides not matched to a gene: 8. Germline assignment: CDR1 MDHEN and CDR2 SYDVKM. This sample is drawn from a study of type 1 regulatory T cells. Study information: This in vitro CD4 product, T-allo10, is enriched for Tr1 cells and alloantigen-specific.

TCRdb redid the calling of the reads with MiXCR, one entry per CDR3 protein. The sample lists more than 3,000 distinct CDR3 sequences, roughly 7.7% seen once, with less than 7.5% in the top ten. The TCR was taken from a human donor in good health. Sequences were obtained from cultured T cells, either the whole culture or a sorted T cell fraction (not recorded which). The chain couples TRBV28 to TRBJ2-5, with 9 bases lining up with TRBD2. The CDR3 nucleotides read TGTGCCAGCAGTGCCCCTTGGCGGGAGGGAGAGACCCAGTACTTC. This codes for CASSAPWREGETQYF.